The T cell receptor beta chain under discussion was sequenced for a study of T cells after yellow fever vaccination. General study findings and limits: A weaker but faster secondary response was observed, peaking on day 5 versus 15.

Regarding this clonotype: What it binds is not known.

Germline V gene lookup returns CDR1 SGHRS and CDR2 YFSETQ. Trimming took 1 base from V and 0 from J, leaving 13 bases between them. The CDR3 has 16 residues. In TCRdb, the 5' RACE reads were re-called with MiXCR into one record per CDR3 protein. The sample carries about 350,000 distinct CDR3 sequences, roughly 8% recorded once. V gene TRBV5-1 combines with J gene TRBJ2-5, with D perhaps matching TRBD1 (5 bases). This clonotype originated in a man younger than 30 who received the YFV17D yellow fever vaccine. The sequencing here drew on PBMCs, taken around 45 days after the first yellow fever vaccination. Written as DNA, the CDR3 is TGCGCCAGCAGCTTGAACACAGGCAGGTACCAAGAGACCCAGTACTTC. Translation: CASSLNTGRYQETQYF.